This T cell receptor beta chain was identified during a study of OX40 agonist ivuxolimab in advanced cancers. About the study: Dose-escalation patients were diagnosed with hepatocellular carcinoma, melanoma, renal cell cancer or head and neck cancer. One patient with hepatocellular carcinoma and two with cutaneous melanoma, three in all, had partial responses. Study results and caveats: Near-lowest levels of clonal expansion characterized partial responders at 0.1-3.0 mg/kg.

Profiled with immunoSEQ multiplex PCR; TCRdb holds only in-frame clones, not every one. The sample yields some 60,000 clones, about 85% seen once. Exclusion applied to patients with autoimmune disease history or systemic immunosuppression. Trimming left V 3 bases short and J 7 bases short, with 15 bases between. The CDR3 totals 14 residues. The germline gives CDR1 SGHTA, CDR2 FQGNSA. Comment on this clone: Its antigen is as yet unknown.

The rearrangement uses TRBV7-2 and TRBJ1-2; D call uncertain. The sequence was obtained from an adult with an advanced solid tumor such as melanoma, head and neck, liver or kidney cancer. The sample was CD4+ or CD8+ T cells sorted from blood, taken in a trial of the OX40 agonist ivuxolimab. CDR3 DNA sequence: TGTGCCAGCAGCTTGACGTCGGGCGCGGGTGGCTACACCTTC. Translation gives CASSLTSGAGGYTF.